The T cell receptor beta chain under discussion was sequenced for a study of vaccination and CD4 T cells after COVID-19. Across the whole study: The convalescents were made up of six males and four females, two of whom were Hispanic. Study-level findings and limits: Relatively small numbers of convalescent patients were studied, with no early post-infection timepoints included.

The Oncomine TCR Beta short-read assay sequenced DNA from cultured CD4+ T cells. TCRdb recomputed calls from the PCR reads with MiXCR, one row per CDR3 protein. The sample holds about 14,000 distinct CDR3 sequences, roughly half seen once. V dropped 1 base and J dropped 10 bases, with 13 bases sitting between them. Germline values: CDR1 DFQATT, CDR2 SNEGSKA (reference sequence). This CDR3 contains 13 residues. In regard to this clonotype: Antigen specificity is unknown.

Treatment noted: approximately 11-day PBMC culture with coronavirus spike peptide pools or control peptides (ViraFEST assay). TCRs were sequenced by ViraFEST after antigen-specific T cells had been expanded with peptide pools. This clonotype was sampled from a human donor who had recovered from COVID-19. Sequences were obtained from CD4+ T cells from blood, cultured in vitro. V and J are TRBV20-1 and TRBJ1-4, with a weak D call TRBD1 (5 bases). This chain's CDR3 is CSARAGGSGKLFF. Here the CDR3 DNA reads TGCAGTGCTAGAGCCGGGGGGTCCGGAAAACTGTTTTTT.